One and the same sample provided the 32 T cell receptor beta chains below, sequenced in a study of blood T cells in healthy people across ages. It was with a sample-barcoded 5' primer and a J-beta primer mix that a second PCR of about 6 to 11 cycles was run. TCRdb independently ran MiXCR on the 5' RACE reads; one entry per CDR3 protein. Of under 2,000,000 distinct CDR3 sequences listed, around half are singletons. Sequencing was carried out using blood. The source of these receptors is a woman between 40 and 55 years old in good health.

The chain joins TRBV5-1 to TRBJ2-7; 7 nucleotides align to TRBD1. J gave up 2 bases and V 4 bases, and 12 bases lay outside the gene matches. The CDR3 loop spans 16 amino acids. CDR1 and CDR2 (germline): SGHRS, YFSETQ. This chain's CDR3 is CASSMNDRDRTYEQYF. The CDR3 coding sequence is TGCGCCAGCAGCATGAACGACAGGGATCGGACCTACGAGCAGTACTTC.

CDR3 sequence: CASSSRQGAKGSPLHF. As DNA, the CDR3 is TGTGCCAGCAGCTCGAGACAGGGGGCAAAGGGTTCACCCCTCCACTTT. The chain carries TRBV7-9 and TRBJ1-6, with 10 positions matching TRBD1. V shed 4 bases, J shed 9 bases, and the junction held 9 bases outside the gene matches. Germline-derived CDR1 and CDR2 are SEHNR and FQNEAQ (reference sequence). The CDR3 contains 16 residues.

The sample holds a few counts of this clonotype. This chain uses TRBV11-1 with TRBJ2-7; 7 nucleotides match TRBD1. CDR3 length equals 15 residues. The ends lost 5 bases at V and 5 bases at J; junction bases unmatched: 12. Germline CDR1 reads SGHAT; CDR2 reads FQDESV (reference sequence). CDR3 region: CASSLNRGVPDEQYF. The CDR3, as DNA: TGTGCCAGCAGCCTCAACAGGGGAGTACCCGACGAGCAGTACTTC. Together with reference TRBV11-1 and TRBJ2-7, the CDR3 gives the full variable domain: EAEVAQSPRYKITEKSQAVAFWCDPISGHATLYWYRQILGQGPELLVQFQDESVVDDSQLPKDRFSAERLKGVDSTLKIQPAELGDSAMYLCASSLNRGVPDEQYFGPGTRLTVT.

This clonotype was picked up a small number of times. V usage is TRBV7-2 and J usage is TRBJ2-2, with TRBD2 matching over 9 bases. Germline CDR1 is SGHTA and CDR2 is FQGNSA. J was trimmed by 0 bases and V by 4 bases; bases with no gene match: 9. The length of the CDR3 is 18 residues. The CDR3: CASSSLRLAETNTGELFF. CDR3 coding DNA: TGTGCCAGCAGCTCCCTCAGACTAGCGGAAACGAACACCGGGGAGCTGTTTTTT.

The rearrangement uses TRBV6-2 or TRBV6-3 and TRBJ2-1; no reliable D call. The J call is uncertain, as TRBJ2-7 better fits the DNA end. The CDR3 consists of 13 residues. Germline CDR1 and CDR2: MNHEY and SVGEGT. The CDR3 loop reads CASKKSSYNEQYF. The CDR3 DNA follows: TGTGCCAGCAAGAAGAGCTCCTACAATGAGCAGTACTTC.

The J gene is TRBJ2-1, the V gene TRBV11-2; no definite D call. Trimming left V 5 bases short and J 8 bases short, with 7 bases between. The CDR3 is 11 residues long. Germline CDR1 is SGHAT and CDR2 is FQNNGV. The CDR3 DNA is TGTGCCAGCAGCCATCCCGATGAGCAGTTCTTC. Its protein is CASSHPDEQFF.

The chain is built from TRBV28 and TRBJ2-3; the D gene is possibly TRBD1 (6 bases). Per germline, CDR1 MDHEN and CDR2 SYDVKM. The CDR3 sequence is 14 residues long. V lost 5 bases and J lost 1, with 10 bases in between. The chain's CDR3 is CASSHTGRTDTQYF. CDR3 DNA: TGTGCCAGCAGTCATACAGGGCGCACAGATACGCAGTATTTT.

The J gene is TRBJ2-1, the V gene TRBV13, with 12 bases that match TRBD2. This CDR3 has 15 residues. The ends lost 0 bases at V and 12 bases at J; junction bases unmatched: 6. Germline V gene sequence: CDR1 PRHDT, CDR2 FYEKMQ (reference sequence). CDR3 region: CASSLGLAGGPGQFF. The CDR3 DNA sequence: TGTGCCAGCAGCTTAGGGCTAGCGGGGGGGCCAGGGCAGTTCTTC.

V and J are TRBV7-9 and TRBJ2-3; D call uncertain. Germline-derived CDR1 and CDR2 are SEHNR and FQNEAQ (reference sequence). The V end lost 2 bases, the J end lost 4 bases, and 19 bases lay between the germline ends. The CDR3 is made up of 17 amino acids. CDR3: CASSLHRAIESPDTQYF. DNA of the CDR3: TGTGCCAGCAGCTTACATCGCGCCATCGAAAGCCCAGATACGCAGTATTTT.

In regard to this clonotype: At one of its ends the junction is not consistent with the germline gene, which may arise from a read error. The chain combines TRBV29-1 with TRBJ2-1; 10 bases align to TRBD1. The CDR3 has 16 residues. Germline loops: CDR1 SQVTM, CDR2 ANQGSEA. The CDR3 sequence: CSVEGDRGQPYNEQFF. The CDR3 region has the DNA TGCAGCGTCGAAGGGGACAGGGGTCAACCCTACAATGAGCAGTTCTTC.

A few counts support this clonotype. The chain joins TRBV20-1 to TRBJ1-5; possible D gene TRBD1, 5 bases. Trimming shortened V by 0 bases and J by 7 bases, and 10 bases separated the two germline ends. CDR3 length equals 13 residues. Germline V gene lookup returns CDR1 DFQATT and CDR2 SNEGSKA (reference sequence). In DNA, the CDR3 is TGCAGTGCTAGAGAAGGGGTTGGGCAGCCCCAGCATTTT. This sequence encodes CSAREGVGQPQHF.

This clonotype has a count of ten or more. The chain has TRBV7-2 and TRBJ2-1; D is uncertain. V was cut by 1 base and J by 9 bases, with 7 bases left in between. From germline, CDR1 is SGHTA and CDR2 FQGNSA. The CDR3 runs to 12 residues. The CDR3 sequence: CASSLEGREQFF. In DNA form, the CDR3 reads TGTGCCAGCAGCTTAGAGGGCCGTGAGCAGTTCTTC.

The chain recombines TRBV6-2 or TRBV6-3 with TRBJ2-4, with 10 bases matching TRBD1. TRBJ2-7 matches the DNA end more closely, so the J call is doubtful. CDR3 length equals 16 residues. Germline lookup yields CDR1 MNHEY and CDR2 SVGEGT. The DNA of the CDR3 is TGTGCCAGCGGGATCCGGGGGGGACAGGGGTCCAGCGAGCAGTACTTC. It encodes CASGIRGGQGSSEQYF.

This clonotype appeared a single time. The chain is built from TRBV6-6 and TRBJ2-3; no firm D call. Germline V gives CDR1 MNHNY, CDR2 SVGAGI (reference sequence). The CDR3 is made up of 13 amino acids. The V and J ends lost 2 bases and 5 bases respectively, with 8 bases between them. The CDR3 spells CASSYRDQDTQYF. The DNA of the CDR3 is TGTGCCAGCAGTTACCGAGACCAAGATACGCAGTATTTT.

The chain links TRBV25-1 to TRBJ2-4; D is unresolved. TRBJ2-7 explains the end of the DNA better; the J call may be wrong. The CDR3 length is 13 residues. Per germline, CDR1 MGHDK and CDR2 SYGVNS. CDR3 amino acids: CASIGPGLSEQYF. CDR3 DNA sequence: TGTGCCAGCATTGGACCGGGTCTCTCCGAGCAGTACTTC.

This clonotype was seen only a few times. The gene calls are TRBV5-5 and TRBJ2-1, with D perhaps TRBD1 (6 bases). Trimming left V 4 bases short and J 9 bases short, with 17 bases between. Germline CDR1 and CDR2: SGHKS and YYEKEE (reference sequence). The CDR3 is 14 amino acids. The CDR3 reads CASSGGRGIGEQFF. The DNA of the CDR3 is TGTGCCAGCAGCGGGGGCAGGGGTATAGGTGAGCAGTTCTTC.

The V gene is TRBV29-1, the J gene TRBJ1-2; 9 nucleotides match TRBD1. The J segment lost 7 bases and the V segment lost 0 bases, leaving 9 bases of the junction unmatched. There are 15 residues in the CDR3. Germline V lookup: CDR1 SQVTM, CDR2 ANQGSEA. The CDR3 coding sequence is TGCAGCGTTGAAGATCTTAACAGGGGGCGAGGTGGCTACACCTTC. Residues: CSVEDLNRGRGGYTF.

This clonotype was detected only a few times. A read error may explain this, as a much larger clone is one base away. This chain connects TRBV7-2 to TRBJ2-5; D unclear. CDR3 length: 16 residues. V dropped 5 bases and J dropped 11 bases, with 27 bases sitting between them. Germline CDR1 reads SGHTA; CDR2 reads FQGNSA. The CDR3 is CASSALVRATYNEQYF. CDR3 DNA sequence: TGTGCCAGCAGCGCCTTAGTACGGGCGACCTACAATGAGCAGTACTTC.

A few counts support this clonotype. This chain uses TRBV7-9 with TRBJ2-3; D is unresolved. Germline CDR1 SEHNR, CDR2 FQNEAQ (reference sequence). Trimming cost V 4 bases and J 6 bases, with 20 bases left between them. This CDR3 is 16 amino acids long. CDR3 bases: TGTGCCAGCAGCTCAGCTAAGTCCATCGCAGCGGATACGCAGTATTTT. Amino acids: CASSSAKSIAADTQYF.

The CDR3: CASSGLYSGRGYGETQYF. The CDR3 bases are TGTGCCAGCAGCGGTCTTTATAGCGGCAGGGGCTACGGAGAGACCCAGTACTTC. This rearrangement joins TRBV28 to TRBJ2-5; D possibly uses TRBD1 or TRBD2 (6 bases each). V was cut by 6 bases and J by 4 bases, with 27 bases left in between. From germline, CDR1 is MDHEN and CDR2 SYDVKM. This CDR3 comprises 18 residues. Filled out from reference TRBV28 and TRBJ2-5, the complete variable domain reads DVKVTQSSRYLVKRTGEKVFLECVQDMDHENMFWYRQDPGLGLRLIYFSYDVKMKEKGDIPEGYSVSREKKERFSLILESASTNQTSMYLCASSGLYSGRGYGETQYFGPGTRLLVL.

The chain's CDR3 is CSASNRGLYGYTF. The CDR3 DNA is TGCAGTGCCTCAAACAGGGGACTCTATGGCTACACCTTC. V gene TRBV20-1 combines with J gene TRBJ1-2; 7 bases are a match to TRBD1. Germline-derived CDR1 and CDR2 are DFQATT and SNEGSKA (reference sequence). The CDR3 length is 13 residues. The ends lost 6 bases at V and 4 bases at J; junction bases unmatched: 8.

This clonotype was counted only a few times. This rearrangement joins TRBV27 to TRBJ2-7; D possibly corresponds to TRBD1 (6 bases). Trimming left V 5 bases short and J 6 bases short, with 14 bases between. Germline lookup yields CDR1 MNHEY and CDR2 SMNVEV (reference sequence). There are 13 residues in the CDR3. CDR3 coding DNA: TGTGCCAGCAGTGGACAGTTGAGAGGCGAGCAGTACTTC. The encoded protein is CASSGQLRGEQYF.

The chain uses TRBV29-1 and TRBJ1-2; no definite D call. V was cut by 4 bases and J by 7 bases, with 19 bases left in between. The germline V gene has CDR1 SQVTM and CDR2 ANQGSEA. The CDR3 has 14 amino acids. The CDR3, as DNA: TGCAGCGTTGGTCCTCTCGACTTTGTAGGTGGCTACACCTTC. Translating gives CSVGPLDFVGGYTF.

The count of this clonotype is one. The CDR3 region has the DNA TGTGCCAGCAGTTACTCGAGGGGACAACTTAACACTGAAGCTTTCTTT. Translation: CASSYSRGQLNTEAFF. V and J are TRBV6-5 and TRBJ1-1, with D perhaps TRBD1 (6 bases). The germline CDR1 and CDR2 sequences are MNHEY and SVGAGI. The CDR3 is 16 amino acids. V was cut by 0 bases and J by 2 bases, with 13 bases left in between.

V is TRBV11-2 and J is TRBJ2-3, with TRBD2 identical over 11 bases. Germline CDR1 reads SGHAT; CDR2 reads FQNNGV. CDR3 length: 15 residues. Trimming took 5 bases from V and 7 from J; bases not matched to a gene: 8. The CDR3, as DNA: TGTGCCAGCAGCCGGACGACTAGCGGGACGAATACGCAGTATTTT. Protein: CASSRTTSGTNTQYF.

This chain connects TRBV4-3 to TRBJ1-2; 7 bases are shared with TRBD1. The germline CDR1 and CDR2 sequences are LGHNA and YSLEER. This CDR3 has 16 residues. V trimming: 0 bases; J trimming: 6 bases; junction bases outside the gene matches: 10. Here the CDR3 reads CASSQENGQGVNGYTF. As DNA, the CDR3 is TGCGCCAGCAGCCAAGAGAACGGTCAGGGGGTCAATGGCTACACCTTC.

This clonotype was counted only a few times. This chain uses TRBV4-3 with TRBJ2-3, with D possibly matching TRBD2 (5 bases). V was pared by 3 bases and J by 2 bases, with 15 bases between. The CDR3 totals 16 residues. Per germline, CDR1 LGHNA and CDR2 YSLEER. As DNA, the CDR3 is TGCGCCAGCAGCCACCCGACTACCCCGTACACAGATACGCAGTATTTT. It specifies CASSHPTTPYTDTQYF.

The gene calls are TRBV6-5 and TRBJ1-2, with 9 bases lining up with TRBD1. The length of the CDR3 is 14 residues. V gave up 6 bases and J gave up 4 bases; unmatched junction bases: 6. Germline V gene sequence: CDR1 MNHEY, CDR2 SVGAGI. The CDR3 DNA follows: TGTGCCAGCAGGGGACAGGGTTCGAGCTATGGCTACACCTTC. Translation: CASRGQGSSYGYTF.

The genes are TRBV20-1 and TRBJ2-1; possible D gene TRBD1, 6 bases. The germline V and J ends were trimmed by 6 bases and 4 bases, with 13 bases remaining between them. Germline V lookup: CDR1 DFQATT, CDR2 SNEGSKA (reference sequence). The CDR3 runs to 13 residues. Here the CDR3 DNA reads TGCAGTGCCAGGGGCCCGGGTTACAATGAGCAGTTCTTC. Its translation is CSARGPGYNEQFF.

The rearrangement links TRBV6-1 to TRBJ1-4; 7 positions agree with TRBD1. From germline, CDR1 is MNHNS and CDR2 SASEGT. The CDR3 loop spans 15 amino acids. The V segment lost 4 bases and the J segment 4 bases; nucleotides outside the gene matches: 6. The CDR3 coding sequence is TGTGCCAGCAGTGCCAAGACAGGGATTAATGAAAAACTGTTTTTT. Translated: CASSAKTGINEKLFF.

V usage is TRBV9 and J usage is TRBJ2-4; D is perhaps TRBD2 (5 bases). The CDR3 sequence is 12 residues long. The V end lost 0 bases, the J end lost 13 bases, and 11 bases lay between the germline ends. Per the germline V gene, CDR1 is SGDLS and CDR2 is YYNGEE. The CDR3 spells CASSVAPREQYF. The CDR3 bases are TGTGCCAGCAGCGTAGCCCCTAGGGAGCAGTACTTC.

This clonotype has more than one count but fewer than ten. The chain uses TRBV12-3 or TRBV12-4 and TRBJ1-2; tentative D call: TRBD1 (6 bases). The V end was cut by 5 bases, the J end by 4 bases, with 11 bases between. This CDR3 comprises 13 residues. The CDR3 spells CASSRQDSYGYTF. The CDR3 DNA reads TGTGCCAGCAGTAGACAGGACTCCTATGGCTACACCTTC.